The rows below give T cell receptor beta chains drawn from one sample of a study of cytomegalovirus exposure and HLA in healthy donors. Profiling relied on immunoSEQ multiplex PCR, and the TCRdb table lists in-frame clones only, not all of them. The table includes around 150,000 clones, around 79% detected once. The material sequenced was PBMCs. The receptors stem from a man aged 50-60 years in good health and CMV-seropositive. Both conserved end residues are part of each CDR3. The order of the fields is clone size, D gene, J gene, V gene, CDR3 DNA, CDR3 protein. D genes are given only for firm matches. Clone size is not always given. Where it is, it says once, few, many or a class for expanded clones.

few TRBD2 TRBJ2-3 TRBV14 TGTGCCAGCAGCCCTACTAGCGGGGGCGATACGCAGTATTTT CASSPTSGGDTQYF
few TRBD2 TRBJ2-7 TRBV5-1 TGCGCCAGCACCTTGGGGGGGACTATGGGCGAGCAGTACTTC CASTLGGTMGEQYF
few NA TRBJ1-5 TRBV19 TGTGCCAGTACTCCCCGGGATGGGGGGACTCAGCCCCAGCATTTT CASTPRDGGTQPQHF
NA NA TRBJ2-1 TRBV25-1 TGTGCCAGCAGTGGCGCGCACCCCCAAGCAGGGGCCTACAATGAGCAGTTCTTC CASSGAHPQAGAYNEQFF
NA NA TRBJ1-1 TRBV2 TGTGCCAGCGGGAGATTGACCGCTGAAGCTTTCTTT CASGRLTAEAFF
NA NA TRBJ2-3 TRBV4-1 TGCGCCAGCAGCCAAGAGCACGGTACGCAGTATTTT CASSQEHGTQYF
NA TRBD2 TRBJ2-5 TRBV5-1 TGCGCCAGCAGCGGTAGCGGGGGGATAGGGGAGACCCAGTACTTC CASSGSGGIGETQYF
NA NA TRBJ2-3 TRBV5-1 TGCGCCAGCAGCTTGGGAGGGACAGATACGCAGTATTTT CASSLGGTDTQYF
NA TRBD1 TRBJ1-2 TRBV4-1 TGCGCCAGCAGCCAAGGGACAGGAATTTATGGCTACACCTTC CASSQGTGIYGYTF
NA TRBD2 TRBJ2-2 TRBV7-2 TGTGCCAGCAGCTTCCTTTGGCGGGGGACCGGGGAGCTGTTTTTT CASSFLWRGTGELFF
NA TRBD2 TRBJ2-5 TRBV27 TGTGCCAGCAGTCCGCTGACTAGCGGGAGTGGGCTCCAAGAGACCCAGTACTTC CASSPLTSGSGLQETQYF
NA NA TRBJ2-2 TRBV27 TGTGTCAGCAGTTTATCGAGAGGGGGTAGCGGGGAGCTGTTTTTT CVSSLSRGGSGELFF
NA TRBD1 TRBJ2-1 TRBV10-1 TGCGCCAGCAGTGAGGGCAGGGGGCTTCGTAATGAGCAGTTCTTC CASSEGRGLRNEQFF
NA NA TRBJ2-7 TRBV21-1 TGTGCCAGCAGCTCAAATAGACTAGCGGGAGTCGAGCAGTACTTC CASSSNRLAGVEQYF
NA TRBD1 TRBJ2-4 TRBV5-4 TGTGCCAGCAGCTTCGACAGGGATTGGGCCAAAAACATTCAGTACTTC CASSFDRDWAKNIQYF
NA TRBD2 TRBJ2-3 TRBV5-6 TGTGCCAGCAGCCGCGGGGGACCTAGCACAGATACGCAGTATTTT CASSRGGPSTDTQYF
NA TRBD1 TRBJ2-7 TRBV7-9 TGTGCCAGCAGCCACGACAGGGGGCAACAAGAGCAGTACTTC CASSHDRGQQEQYF
once TRBD1 TRBJ2-5 TRBV28 TGTGCCAGCAGTTGGGACAGGTCTCCGGGGACCCAGTACTTC CASSWDRSPGTQYF
NA NA TRBJ2-7 TRBV28 TGTGCCAGCATTGATGATCAAGCCTACGAGCAGTACTTC CASIDDQAYEQYF
NA NA TRBJ1-1 TRBV6-1 TGTGCCAGTTCCAGGGCAGGCAGCCTCACTGAAGCTTTCTTT CASSRAGSLTEAFF
NA TRBD1 TRBJ1-1 TRBV4-1 TGCGCCAGCAGCCACGCTATAGGGACAGGGGGGGTTGAAGCTTTCTTT CASSHAIGTGGVEAFF
NA TRBD2 TRBJ2-3 TRBV10-2 TGCGCCAGCCGAGGACTAGGACGAAGCACAGATACGCAGTATTTT CASRGLGRSTDTQYF
NA TRBD2 TRBJ2-2 TRBV5-1 TGCGCCAGCAGCTTAAACGCGGGAGTCGGCACCGGGGAGCTGTTTTTT CASSLNAGVGTGELFF
NA NA TRBJ1-6 TRBV27 TGTGCCAGCAGTTTATTCTCCAGGGGTAATTCACCCCTCCACTTT CASSLFSRGNSPLHF
NA TRBD1 TRBJ1-2 TRBV5-1 TGCGCCAGCAGCTTGACAGGGGGGATTAACTATGGCTACACCTTC CASSLTGGINYGYTF
NA NA TRBJ2-7 TRBV11-2 TGTGCCAGCAGCTTAGTCGACGAGCAGTACTTC CASSLVDEQYF
NA NA TRBJ2-2 TRBV19 TGTGCCAGTAGTAAAAAGCCCAGTGGACAGACAAACACCGGGGAGCTGTTTTTT CASSKKPSGQTNTGELFF
NA TRBD2 TRBJ2-1 TRBV11-3 TGTGCCAGCAGCTTATACGGGAGGGGCGACAATGAGCAGTTCTTC CASSLYGRGDNEQFF
NA TRBD2 TRBJ2-1 TRBV5-1 TGCGCCAGCAGCTGGACTAGCTACAATGAGCAGTTCTTC CASSWTSYNEQFF
few NA TRBJ1-6 TRBV6-1 TGTGCCAGCAGTCCTGTTTATTCACCCCTCCACTTT CASSPVYSPLHF
few TRBD2 TRBJ2-7 TRBV27 TGTGCCAGCAGCATCGCGGGAGGGCCGGGGGAGCAGTACTTC CASSIAGGPGEQYF
NA TRBD2 TRBJ2-1 TRBV5-5 TGTGCCAGCAGCTTGGGTACTAGCGTCTATGAGCAGTTCTTC CASSLGTSVYEQFF
NA NA TRBJ2-5 TRBV7-2 TGTGCCAGCAGCTTACAGAGGGAGACCCAGTACTTC CASSLQRETQYF
once NA TRBJ2-7 TRBV7-7 TGTGCTAGCAGCTTGGGGGGGGCTTCCTACGAGCAGTACTTC CASSLGGASYEQYF
once TRBD1 TRBJ1-6 TRBV5-6 TGTGCCAGCAGCTTAGGGGGCCCTTACAACTCCTATAATTCACCCCTCCACTTT CASSLGGPYNSYNSPLHF
NA NA TRBJ1-4 TRBV13 TGTGCCAGCAGCTGGGGGGGGACAACTAATGAAAAACTGTTTTTT CASSWGGTTNEKLFF
once NA TRBJ1-2 TRBV2 TGTGCCAGCAGTGAGGGGCAGCTTAACTATGGCTACACCTTC CASSEGQLNYGYTF
NA TRBD1 TRBJ2-7 TRBV15 TGTGCCACCAGCAGGGACAGGGGATCAGGCGAGCAGTACTTC CATSRDRGSGEQYF
NA TRBD1 TRBJ1-2 TRBV28 TGTGCCAGCAGTCCAACCCCGGACAGGTTAACTCGCTACACCTTC CASSPTPDRLTRYTF
NA NA TRBJ2-7 TRBV7-9 TGTTCCAGCAGCTTAGTGAGATCCTACGAGCAGTACTTC CSSSLVRSYEQYF
few NA TRBJ2-2 TRBV25-1 TGTGCCAGCGCGACCGGGGGGCGTTCAGGGGAGCTGTTTTTT CASATGGRSGELFF
NA TRBD2 TRBJ2-3 TRBV2 TGTGCCAGCAGGCCTCTAGCGGGAGAAACAGATACGCAGTATTTT CASRPLAGETDTQYF
NA TRBD2 TRBJ2-7 TRBV5-1 TGCGCCAGCAGCTTTGCGGGAGATGGGGGCGAGCAGTACTTC CASSFAGDGGEQYF
NA TRBD2 TRBJ2-5 TRBV5-1 TGCGCCAGCAGCTTGACGCTAGCGGGAGGGCAAGAGACCCAGTACTTC CASSLTLAGGQETQYF
NA NA TRBJ1-2 TRBV6-1 TGTGCCAGCAGTGCCGCCAGGGACTATGGCTACACCTTC CASSAARDYGYTF
NA NA TRBJ2-5 TRBV2 TGTGCCAGCAGAGCGGCACAGACCCAGTACTTC CASRAAQTQYF
NA NA TRBJ1-6 TRBV5-6 TGTGCCAGCAGCTTCGCGGTAAATAATTCACCCCTCCACTTT CASSFAVNNSPLHF
NA TRBD1 TRBJ1-4 TRBV7-9 TGTGCCAGCAGCCCACAGGGGAGCGCTAATGAAAAACTGTTTTTT CASSPQGSANEKLFF
NA TRBD2 TRBJ2-1 TRBV18 TGTGCCAGCTCATTGACTAGCGGGAGCTCCTACAATGAGCAGTTCTTC CASSLTSGSSYNEQFF
NA TRBD2 TRBJ2-1 TRBV27 TGTGCCAGCAGTACCGGGACTAGCGGGAGGAGAGGGGGTGAGCAGTTCTTC CASSTGTSGRRGGEQFF
few NA TRBJ2-1 TRBV20-1 TGCAGTACGGGCTACAATGAGCAGTTCTTC CSTGYNEQFF
NA NA TRBJ2-2 TRBV10-3 TGTGCCATCAGTGAATTCGGGGGACAGTTCGTGAACACCGGGGAGCTGTTTTTT CAISEFGGQFVNTGELFF
NA TRBD1 TRBJ2-7 TRBV19 TGTGCCAGTAGTAAAGGACAGGGGGCCTCGTACGAGCAGTACTTC CASSKGQGASYEQYF
NA TRBD1 TRBJ2-7 TRBV27 TGTGCCAGCAGCCAAGTAGGACAGGGAGAGTACGAGCAGCACTTC CASSQVGQGEYEQHF